This T cell receptor beta chain was documented in a study of breast tumors, draining lymph nodes, adjacent tissues. TCRdb independently ran MiXCR on the multiplex PCR reads; one entry per CDR3 protein. The table includes some 170,000 distinct CDR3 sequences, approximately 33% detected once. Samples came from axillary lymph nodes draining the breast cancer. From germline, CDR1 is SGDLS and CDR2 YYNGEE. The V gene lost 3 bases and the J gene lost 4 bases, with 11 bases spanning the gap. The CDR3 runs to 14 residues. Study-wide results and caveats: The lymph node origin of tumor T cells was framed as consistent with a hypothesis, not demonstrated. Tumors had less TCR diversity than lymph nodes, more than nontumor tissue. The data were judged consistent with most tumor T cells coming from lymph node and expanding in tumor. Luminal-like breast cancer showed significantly greater tumor-nontumor repertoire similarity than basal-like breast cancer did.

There are many counts of this clonotype. Its antigen is still unknown. The clonotype comes from a female donor with breast cancer. Some clones in this sample may be carry-over from other donors' samples. The rearrangement joins TRBV9 to TRBJ2-1, with D unclear. Sequenced input: axillary lymph node tissue. CDR3 bases: TGTGCCAGCAGCGGAACTAAGCCTTACAATGAGCAGTTCTTC. Amino acids: CASSGTKPYNEQFF.